What follows are 5 T cell receptor beta chains derived from one specimen sequenced in a study of shared clonotypes between healthy human individuals. Data came from immunoSEQ multiplex PCR; TCRdb stores just in-frame clones and leaves some out. The data hold approximately 1,500,000 clones, with around 98% observed a single time. Sequenced: naive CD4+ T cells sorted from blood. Specified subset: CD45RA+ positively selected. The receptors here all came from a man younger than 45 in good health.

This clone has a single count. The genes are TRBV7-3 and TRBJ2-1; D is unclear. Germline values: CDR1 SGHTA, CDR2 FQGTGA. Trimming cost V 4 bases and J 9 bases, with 22 bases left between them. CDR3 length: 16 amino acids. The CDR3 nucleotides read TGTGCCAGCAGCTCTGGACCAGACTTGGGTTGGGGTGAGCAGTTCTTC. Amino acid sequence: CASSSGPDLGWGEQFF.

The chain couples TRBV19 to TRBJ2-2; 7 nucleotides match TRBD2. Germline CDR1 reads LNHDA; CDR2 reads SQIVND (reference sequence). This CDR3 contains 15 residues. Losses at the gene ends were 1 base for V and 1 base for J; bases not matched to a gene: 0. The CDR3 DNA reads as TGTGCCAGTAGTATAGGGACTAGGAACACCGGGGAGCTGTTTTTT. This codes for CASSIGTRNTGELFF.

V usage is TRBV21-1 and J usage is TRBJ2-3; the D call TRBD2 from the table was never checked on the DNA. TRBV21-1 is deemed a pseudogene. CDR3 length equals 16 residues. The CDR3 spells CASSYPEGGLTDTQYF. The CDR3 nucleotides are TGTGCCAGCAGCTACCCCGAAGGCGGACTCACAGATACGCAGTATTTT.

The chain carries TRBV18 and TRBJ2-7; D may be TRBD2 (6 bases). There are 14 residues in the CDR3. V lost 3 bases and J lost 4, with 13 bases in between. From germline, CDR1 is KGHSH and CDR2 LQKENI. In nucleotides, the CDR3 is TGTGCCAGCTCACCTAGCGGCAACAAGTACGAGCAGTACTTC. Amino acids: CASSPSGNKYEQYF.

The genes are TRBV13 and TRBJ2-1; TRBD2 might be the D (5 bases). CDR3 size: 17 residues. Between the trimmed V and J ends, which lost 7 bases and 5 bases, there was a span of 24 bases. CDR1 PRHDT and CDR2 FYEKMQ come from the germline V gene (reference sequence). CDR3 amino acids: CASKSWRSRTYNNEQFF. The CDR3 DNA reads TGTGCCAGCAAATCGTGGAGGTCTCGGACCTATAACAATGAGCAGTTCTTC.